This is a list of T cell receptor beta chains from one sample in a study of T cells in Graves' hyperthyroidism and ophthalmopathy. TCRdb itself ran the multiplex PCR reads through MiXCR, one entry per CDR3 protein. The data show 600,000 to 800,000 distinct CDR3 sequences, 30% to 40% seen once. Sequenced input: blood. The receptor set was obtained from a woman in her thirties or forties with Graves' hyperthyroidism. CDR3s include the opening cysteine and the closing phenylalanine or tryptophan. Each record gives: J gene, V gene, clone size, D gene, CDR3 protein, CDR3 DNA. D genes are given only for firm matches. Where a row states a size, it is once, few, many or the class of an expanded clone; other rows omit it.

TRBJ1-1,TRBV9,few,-,CASSVDGTMNTEAFF,TGTGCCAGCAGCGTAGACGGGACAATGAACACTGAAGCTTTCTTT
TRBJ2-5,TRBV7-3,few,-,CASSERRGGQETQYF,TGTGCCAGCAGCGAACGGAGGGGGGGGCAAGAGACCCAGTACTTC
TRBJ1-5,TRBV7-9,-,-,CASSLGVRSQPQHF,TGTGCCAGCAGCTTAGGCGTCAGAAGTCAGCCCCAGCATTTT
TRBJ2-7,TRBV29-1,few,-,CSVGVASNEQYF,TGCAGCGTGGGGGTAGCGTCCAACGAGCAGTACTTC
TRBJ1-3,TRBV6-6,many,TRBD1,CASSYRGQGAGNTIYF,TGTGCCAGCAGTTACCGCGGACAGGGCGCTGGAAACACCATATATTTT
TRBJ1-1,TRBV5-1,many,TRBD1,CASSRTGEGAFF,TGCGCCAGCAGCCGTACAGGGGAGGGAGCTTTCTTT
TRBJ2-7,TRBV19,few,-,CASTWTNEQYF,TGTGCCAGCACCTGGACTAACGAGCAGTACTTC
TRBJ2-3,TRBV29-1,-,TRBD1,CSVDSQGVTDTQYF,TGCAGCGTTGATTCGCAGGGGGTGACAGATACGCAGTATTTT
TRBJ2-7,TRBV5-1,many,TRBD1,CASSWDSRYEQYF,TGCGCCAGCAGCTGGGACAGCCGCTACGAGCAGTACTTC
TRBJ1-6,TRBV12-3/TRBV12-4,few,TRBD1,CASSFEGARSPLHF,TGTGCCAGCAGTTTTGAGGGGGCTCGTTCACCCCTCCACTTT
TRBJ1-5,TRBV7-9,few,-,CASSQGGTNRRPQHF,TGTGCCAGCAGCCAAGGTGGCACCAACCGACGGCCCCAGCATTTT
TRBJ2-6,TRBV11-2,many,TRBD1,CASRPTGIGANVLTF,TGTGCCAGCAGGCCGACAGGGATTGGGGCCAACGTCCTGACTTTC
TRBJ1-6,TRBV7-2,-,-,CASSLLGQPNSPLHF,TGTGCCAGCAGCCTACTTGGACAGCCTAATTCACCCCTCCACTTT
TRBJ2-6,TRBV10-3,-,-,CASSYTAGAGANVLTF,TGTGCCAGCAGTTATACCGCAGGCGCTGGGGCCAACGTCCTGACTTTC
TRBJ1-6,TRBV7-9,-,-,CASSLRGIGSPLHF,TGTGCCAGCAGCTTGCGGGGGATCGGTTCACCCCTCCACTTT
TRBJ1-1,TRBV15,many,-,CATSNSDRYEAFF,TGTGCCACCAGCAACTCAGACAGATATGAAGCTTTCTTT
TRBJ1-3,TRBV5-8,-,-,CASSSLAGVAGNTIYF,TGTGCCAGCAGTTCCCTCGCAGGGGTGGCTGGAAACACCATATATTTT
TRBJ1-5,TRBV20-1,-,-,CSAREWTRAETQHF,TGCAGTGCTAGAGAATGGACTAGGGCAGAGACCCAGCATTTT
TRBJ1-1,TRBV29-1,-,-,CSVNRLPLTEAFF,TGCAGCGTTAACCGCCTACCGTTAACTGAAGCTTTCTTT
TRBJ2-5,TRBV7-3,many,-,CASSHPGLQETQYF,TGTGCCAGCAGCCATCCGGGACTGCAAGAGACCCAGTACTTC
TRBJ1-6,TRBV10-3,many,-,CAISESRSSYNSPLHF,TGTGCCATCAGTGAGTCTAGGAGCTCCTATAATTCACCCCTCCACTTT
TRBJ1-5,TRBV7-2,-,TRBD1,CASSLDIGTGVQPQHF,TGTGCCAGCAGCTTGGATATAGGGACAGGGGTCCAGCCCCAGCATTTT
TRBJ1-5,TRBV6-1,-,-,CASSGTTNQPQHF,TGTGCCAGCAGTGGGACAACCAATCAGCCCCAGCATTTT
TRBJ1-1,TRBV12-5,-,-,CASGLVRGTEAFF,TGTGCTAGTGGTTTGGTGAGGGGGACCGAAGCTTTCTTT
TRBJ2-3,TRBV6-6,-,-,CASSYRVKGTDTQYF,TGTGCCAGCAGTTACAGGGTAAAGGGAACAGATACGCAGTATTTT
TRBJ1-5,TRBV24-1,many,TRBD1,CATSGIGQENNQPQHF,TGTGCCACCAGTGGTATAGGACAGGAAAACAATCAGCCCCAGCATTTT
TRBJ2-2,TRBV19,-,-,CASNDGGLFF,TGTGCCAGTAACGACGGGGGGCTGTTTTTT
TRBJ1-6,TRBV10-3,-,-,CAISEIGTDNSPLHF,TGTGCCATCAGTGAGATTGGTACAGATAATTCACCCCTCCACTTT
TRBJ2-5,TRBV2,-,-,CARGSETQYF,TGTGCCAGGGGGTCGGAGACCCAGTACTTC
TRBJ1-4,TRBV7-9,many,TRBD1,CASSSGQALFF,TGTGCCAGCAGCTCGGGACAGGCACTGTTTTTT
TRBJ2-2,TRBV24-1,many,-,CATSDRTAGELFF,TGTGCCACCAGTGATCGGACAGCCGGGGAGCTGTTTTTT
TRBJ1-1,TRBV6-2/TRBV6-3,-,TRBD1,CASSDRPGQLTEAFF,TGTGCCAGCAGTGACCGACCGGGACAGCTCACTGAAGCTTTCTTT
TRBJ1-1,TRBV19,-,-,CASSKYRDPLMNTEAFF,TGTGCCAGTAGCAAATACAGGGACCCCCTCATGAACACTGAAGCTTTCTTT
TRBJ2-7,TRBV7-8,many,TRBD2,CASSLLGLAGAYEQYF,TGTGCCAGCAGCCTCCTAGGACTAGCGGGAGCCTACGAGCAGTACTTC
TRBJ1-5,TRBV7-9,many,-,CASSQLPGQPQHF,TGTGCCAGCAGCCAATTACCAGGTCAGCCCCAGCATTTT
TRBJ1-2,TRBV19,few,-,CASSIEDGYGYTF,TGTGCCAGTAGTATAGAGGACGGCTATGGCTACACCTTC
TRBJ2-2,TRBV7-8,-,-,CASSLRSDDTGELFF,TGTGCCAGCAGCTTAAGGAGCGATGACACCGGGGAGCTGTTTTTT
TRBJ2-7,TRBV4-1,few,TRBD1,CASSQSTGGFYEQYF,TGCGCCAGCAGCCAGTCGACAGGGGGCTTCTACGAGCAGTACTTC
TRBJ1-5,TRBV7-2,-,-,CASSLSGGGNQPQHF,TGTGCCAGCAGCTTATCTGGGGGTGGCAATCAGCCCCAGCATTTT
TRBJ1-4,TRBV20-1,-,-,CSANSPGATNEKLFF,TGCAGTGCTAACTCCCCTGGTGCAACTAATGAAAAACTGTTTTTT
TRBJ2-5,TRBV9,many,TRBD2,CASSVAGGKAETQYF,TGTGCCAGCAGCGTAGCGGGGGGGAAGGCAGAGACCCAGTACTTC
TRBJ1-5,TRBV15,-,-,CATSTAGTPGNQPQHF,TGTGCCACCAGCACAGCCGGGACCCCCGGCAATCAGCCCCAGCATTTT
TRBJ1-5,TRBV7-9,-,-,CASSSSYRVDQPQHF,TGTGCCAGCAGCTCATCCTACAGGGTGGATCAGCCCCAGCATTTT
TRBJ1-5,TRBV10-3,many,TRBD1,CAISEGQVNQPQHF,TGTGCCATCAGTGAGGGACAGGTCAATCAGCCCCAGCATTTT
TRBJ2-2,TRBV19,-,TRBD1,CVKWRGQGRGGELFF,TGTGTCAAGTGGCGGGGACAGGGGCGCGGCGGGGAGCTGTTTTTT
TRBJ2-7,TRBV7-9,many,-,CASSRGGGAYEQYF,TGTGCCAGCAGCCGGGGCGGGGGCGCCTACGAGCAGTACTTC
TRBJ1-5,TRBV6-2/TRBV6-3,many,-,CASSYQGKQPQHF,TGTGCCAGCAGTTACCAGGGAAAGCAGCCCCAGCATTTT
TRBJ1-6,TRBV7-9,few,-,CASSLALGNGKSPLHF,TGTGCCAGCAGCTTGGCCTTAGGAAATGGGAAATCACCCCTCCACTTT
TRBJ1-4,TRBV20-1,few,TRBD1,CSVGETGNEKLFF,TGCAGTGTCGGGGAGACAGGGAATGAAAAACTGTTTTTT
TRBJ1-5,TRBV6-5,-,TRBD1,CASSQGATSNQPQHF,TGTGCCAGCAGCCAGGGGGCAACGAGCAATCAGCCCCAGCATTTT
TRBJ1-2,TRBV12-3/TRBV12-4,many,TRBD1,CASSTGQGDNYGYTF,TGTGCCAGCAGTACCGGACAGGGCGATAACTATGGCTACACCTTC
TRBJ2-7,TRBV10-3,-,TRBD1,CASGRSGTVFYEQYF,TGTGCCAGCGGACGGTCCGGGACAGTTTTCTACGAGCAGTACTTC
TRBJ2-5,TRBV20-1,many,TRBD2,CSARVWGGDQETQYF,TGCAGTGCTAGAGTATGGGGGGGGGATCAAGAGACCCAGTACTTC
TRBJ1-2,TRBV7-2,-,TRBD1,CASRDRGRAYGYTF,TGTGCCAGCCGGGACAGGGGAAGAGCCTATGGCTACACCTTC